Listed below are T cell receptor beta chains from one sample, sequenced in a study of shared T cell receptors in the human thymus. The assay was immunoSEQ multiplex PCR, and TCRdb's table has in-frame clones only and misses some. The repertoire holds about 710,000 clones, with about 87% as singletons. A further study also used this sample, focusing on human thymus T cells.

Specimen: thymocytes. The receptors derive from a boy under three years old with a congenital heart defect. Both conserved end residues are part of each CDR3. Each record gives: J gene, V gene, D gene, clone size, CDR3 protein, CDR3 DNA. D genes are given only for firm matches. A row's size may be missing; if present it is once, few, many or a size class.

TRBJ1-1,TRBV28,-,-,CASSPRVPEAFF,TGTGCCAGCAGTCCCAGGGTGCCTGAAGCTTTCTTT
TRBJ1-5,TRBV10-3,-,-,CAISQGVGNQPQHF,TGTGCCATCAGCCAAGGGGTCGGCAATCAGCCCCAGCATTTT
TRBJ1-6,TRBV7-2,-,-,CASSLAGETDSPLHF,TGTGCCAGCAGCTTAGCGGGCGAAACGGATTCACCCCTCCACTTT
TRBJ2-3,TRBV13,-,-,CASSSRRSRGLGTDTQYF,TGTGCCAGCAGCTCCCGTAGGAGTAGGGGTTTAGGCACAGATACGCAGTATTTT
TRBJ2-7,TRBV28,-,-,CASSLGDSYEQYF,TGTGCCAGCAGCTTGGGCGACTCCTACGAGCAGTACTTC
TRBJ2-7,TRBV5-1,-,-,CASSPITGSYEQYF,TGCGCCAGCAGCCCTATTACAGGGTCCTACGAGCAGTACTTC
TRBJ2-1,TRBV29-1,TRBD1,-,CSVPGQGGHNEQFF,TGCAGCGTTCCCGGACAGGGGGGACACAATGAGCAGTTCTTC
TRBJ1-4,TRBV4-3,TRBD1,-,CASSHARTGDKEKLFF,TGCGCCAGCAGCCACGCCCGGACAGGGGATAAGGAAAAACTGTTTTTT
TRBJ1-4,TRBV28,-,few,CASSSLIPIEGDEKLFF,TGTGCCAGCAGTAGTTTAATCCCGATTGAGGGGGACGAAAAACTGTTTTTT
TRBJ2-7,TRBV30,-,-,CAWGGDGISYEQYF,TGTGCCTGGGGGGGCGACGGGATATCCTACGAGCAGTACTTC
TRBJ1-5,TRBV28,TRBD1,-,CASSSTSGTGDGPQHF,TGTGCCAGCAGTTCTACGTCCGGGACAGGGGATGGGCCCCAGCATTTT
TRBJ2-1,TRBV7-9,TRBD1,-,CASRSTGTGSYNEQFF,TGTGCCAGCAGATCCACCGGGACAGGTTCCTACAATGAGCAGTTCTTC
TRBJ2-1,TRBV9,TRBD2,-,CASSLRAGDMNEQFF,TGTGCCAGCAGCCTCAGAGCGGGAGACATGAATGAGCAGTTCTTC
TRBJ1-5,TRBV18,-,-,CASSPGGSNQPQHF,TGTGCCAGCTCACCTGGGGGGAGCAATCAGCCCCAGCATTTT
TRBJ2-7,TRBV4-1,-,-,CASSQDSGGGSYEQYF,TGCGCCAGCAGCCAAGATAGTGGCGGCGGCTCCTACGAGCAGTACTTC
TRBJ2-7,TRBV6-5,TRBD2,-,CASSYGLAPYEQYF,TGTGCCAGCAGTTACGGACTAGCTCCCTACGAGCAGTACTTC
TRBJ1-6,TRBV7-9,TRBD1,-,CASSFTRDRVGIYSPLHF,TGTGCCAGCAGCTTTACCCGGGACAGGGTCGGGATATATTCCCCCCTCCACTTT
TRBJ1-6,TRBV6-5,-,-,CASSYWTVGAPLHF,TGTGCCAGCAGTTACTGGACCGTAGGGGCACCCCTCCACTTT
TRBJ2-3,TRBV15,TRBD2,-,CATSTIPGLAGGPTDTQYF,TGTGCCACCAGCACCATACCGGGACTAGCGGGAGGGCCTACAGATACGCAGTATTTT
TRBJ2-1,TRBV5-6,-,once,CASSHHRDGNNEQFF,TGTGCCAGCAGCCATCACAGGGACGGGAACAATGAGCAGTTCTTC
TRBJ1-2,TRBV28,-,few,CASSLQGRVYGYTF,TGTGCCAGCAGCTTGCAGGGTAGAGTCTATGGCTACACCTTC
TRBJ2-7,TRBV30,-,-,CAWKAGDHEQYF,TGTGCCTGGAAGGCAGGGGACCACGAGCAGTACTTC
TRBJ2-1,TRBV5-4,-,once,CASSLGDSRYNEQFF,TGTGCCAGCAGCTTGGGTGACTCCCGCTACAATGAGCAGTTCTTC
TRBJ1-1,TRBV9,TRBD1,-,CASSVTGGGNPSTEAFF,TGTGCCAGCAGCGTAACTGGAGGGGGCAATCCCAGCACTGAAGCTTTCTTT
TRBJ2-7,TRBV4-1,-,-,CASSPTGRDLQYF,TGCGCCAGCAGCCCCACGGGGCGGGACTTGCAGTACTTC
TRBJ1-3,TRBV11-2,-,-,CASSLHRVDSGNTIYF,TGTGCCAGCAGCTTACACAGGGTAGACTCTGGAAACACCATATATTTT
TRBJ2-1,TRBV7-9,-,-,CASSLATGVTNNEQFF,TGTGCCAGCAGCTTAGCGACGGGGGTGACTAACAATGAGCAGTTCTTC
TRBJ2-7,TRBV2,TRBD2,-,CASSGGLAATYEQYF,TGTGCCAGCAGTGGAGGACTAGCGGCCACCTACGAGCAGTACTTC
TRBJ1-5,TRBV15,-,-,CATSRDDTVNQPQHF,TGTGCCACCAGCAGAGACGACACCGTCAATCAGCCCCAGCATTTT
TRBJ1-1,TRBV7-9,TRBD1,-,CASSQDRRNTEAFF,TGTGCCAGCAGCCAGGACAGGCGGAACACTGAAGCTTTCTTT
TRBJ1-2,TRBV5-1,TRBD1,-,CASSLERGPYGYTF,TGCGCCAGCAGCTTGGAGAGGGGGCCCTATGGCTACACCTTC
TRBJ1-3,TRBV5-1,-,-,CASSLKGVPSGNTIYF,TGCGCCAGCAGCTTGAAGGGGGTACCGTCTGGAAACACCATATATTTT
TRBJ1-6,TRBV7-6,TRBD1,-,CASSLAPGQGKGSYNSPLHF,TGTGCCAGCAGCTTAGCGCCCGGACAGGGTAAAGGCTCCTATAATTCACCCCTCCACTTT
TRBJ1-1,TRBV29-1,-,-,CSAKQGDTEAFF,TGCAGCGCTAAACAAGGAGACACTGAAGCTTTCTTT
TRBJ2-1,TRBV4-3,-,-,CASSHPLTGKGGAYNEQFF,TGCGCCAGCAGCCACCCGTTAACAGGGAAGGGGGGGGCCTACAATGAGCAGTTCTTC
TRBJ1-5,TRBV19,TRBD1,once,CASSPTGWNQPQHF,TGTGCCAGTAGCCCGACAGGGTGGAATCAGCCCCAGCATTTT
TRBJ2-1,TRBV15,-,-,CATSRVGARESYNEQFF,TGTGCCACCAGCAGGGTAGGGGCCAGGGAATCCTACAATGAGCAGTTCTTC
TRBJ2-1,TRBV5-6,-,-,CASSLADSDNEQFF,TGTGCCAGCAGCTTGGCCGACAGTGACAATGAGCAGTTCTTC
TRBJ2-7,TRBV28,-,few,CASSHFWTRGYEQYF,TGTGCCAGCAGCCACTTTTGGACAAGGGGGTACGAGCAGTACTTC
TRBJ2-5,TRBV7-8,TRBD2,-,CASSLAASGGETQYF,TGTGCCAGCAGCTTAGCGGCTAGCGGGGGAGAGACCCAGTACTTC